The clone carrying this T cell receptor beta chain occurred many times. Its antigen is not identified. The data were obtained in a study of blood T cells in healthy people across ages. On the study more broadly: About one barcoded TCR beta cDNA was captured per two T cells. Findings and caveats of the study: Long-lived donors exceeded aged donors in naive CD4+ cells and diversity.

Sample-barcoded 5' priming and a J-beta primer mix drove a second PCR of roughly 7 to 11 cycles. TCRdb reanalysed the 5' RACE reads using MiXCR and keeps one entry per CDR3 protein. The sample contains 650,000 or so distinct CDR3 sequences, approximately 52% of which appear only once. This CDR3 region has 16 residues. Per germline, CDR1 SGHTA and CDR2 FQGTGA. V dropped 2 bases and J dropped 6; count of bases not matched to a gene: 6. The V gene is TRBV7-3, the J gene TRBJ2-1, with 11 bases matching TRBD2. The receptor was derived from a woman of 80 years or more in good health. Sequenced input: blood. The CDR3 protein is CASSLGSGRGSNEQFF. DNA of the CDR3: TGTGCCAGCAGCTTAGGTAGCGGGAGGGGAAGCAATGAGCAGTTCTTC. Full variable domain (rest looked up from reference TRBV7-3 and TRBJ2-1): GAGVSQTPSNKVTEKGKYVELRCDPISGHTALYWYRQSLGQGPEFLIYFQGTGAADDSGLPNDRFFAVRPEGSVSTLKIQRTERGDSAVYLCASSLGSGRGSNEQFFGPGTRLTVL.